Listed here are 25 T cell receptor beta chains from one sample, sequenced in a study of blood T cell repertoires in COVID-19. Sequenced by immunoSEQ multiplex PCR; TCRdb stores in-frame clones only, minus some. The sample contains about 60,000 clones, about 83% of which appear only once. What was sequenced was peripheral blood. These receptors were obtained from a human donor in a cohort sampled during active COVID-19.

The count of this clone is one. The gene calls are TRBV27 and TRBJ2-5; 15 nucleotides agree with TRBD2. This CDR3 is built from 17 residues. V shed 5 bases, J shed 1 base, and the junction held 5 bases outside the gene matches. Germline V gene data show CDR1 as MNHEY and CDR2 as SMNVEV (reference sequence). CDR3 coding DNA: TGTGCCAGCAGTCCGGGACTAGCGGGAGGTCCCCAAGAGACCCAGTACTTC. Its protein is CASSPGLAGGPQETQYF.

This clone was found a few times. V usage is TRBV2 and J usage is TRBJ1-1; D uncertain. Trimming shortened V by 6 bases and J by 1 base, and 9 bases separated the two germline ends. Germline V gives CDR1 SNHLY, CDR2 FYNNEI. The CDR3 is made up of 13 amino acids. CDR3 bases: TGTGCCAGCAGACCCGGGAGGAACACTGAAGCTTTCTTT. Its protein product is CASRPGRNTEAFF. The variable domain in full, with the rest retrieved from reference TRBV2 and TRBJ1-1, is EPEVTQTPSHQVTQMGQEVILRCVPISNHLYFYWYRQILGQKVEFLVSFYNNEISEKSEIFDDQFSVERPDGSNFTLKIRSTKLEDSAMYFCASRPGRNTEAFFGQGTRLTVV.

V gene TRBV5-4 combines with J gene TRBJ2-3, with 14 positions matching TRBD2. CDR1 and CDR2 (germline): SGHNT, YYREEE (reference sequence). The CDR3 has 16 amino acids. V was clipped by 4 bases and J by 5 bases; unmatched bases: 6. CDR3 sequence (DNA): TGTGCCAGCAGCGCGACTAGCGGGAGGGCTGTAGATACGCAGTATTTT. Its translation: CASSATSGRAVDTQYF.

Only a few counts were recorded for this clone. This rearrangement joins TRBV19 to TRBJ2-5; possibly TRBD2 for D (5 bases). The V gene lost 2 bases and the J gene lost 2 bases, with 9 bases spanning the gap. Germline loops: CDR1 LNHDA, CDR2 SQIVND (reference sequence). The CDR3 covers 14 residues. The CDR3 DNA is TGTGCCAGTAGTATATCGGGAATTCAAGAGACCCAGTACTTC. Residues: CASSISGIQETQYF.

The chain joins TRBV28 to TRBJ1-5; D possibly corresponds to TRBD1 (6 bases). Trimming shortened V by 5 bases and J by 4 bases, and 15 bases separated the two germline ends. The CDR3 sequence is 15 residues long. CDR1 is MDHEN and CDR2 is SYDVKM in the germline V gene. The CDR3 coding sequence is TGTGCCAGCAGTCCACACACAGGGTTGAATCAGCCCCAGCATTTT. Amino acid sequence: CASSPHTGLNQPQHF.

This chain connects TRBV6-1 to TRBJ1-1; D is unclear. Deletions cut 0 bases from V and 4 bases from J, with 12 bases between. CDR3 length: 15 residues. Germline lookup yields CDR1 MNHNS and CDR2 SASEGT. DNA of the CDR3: TGTGCCAGCAGTGAAGCCCCAGCGGGGTCCACTGAAGCTTTCTTT. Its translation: CASSEAPAGSTEAFF.

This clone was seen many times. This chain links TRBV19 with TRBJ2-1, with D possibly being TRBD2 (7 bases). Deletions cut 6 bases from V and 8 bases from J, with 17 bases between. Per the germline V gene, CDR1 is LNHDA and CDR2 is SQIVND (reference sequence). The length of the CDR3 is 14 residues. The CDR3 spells CASRDGGPQDEQFF. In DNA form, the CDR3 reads TGTGCCAGTAGGGACGGGGGGCCCCAGGATGAGCAGTTCTTC.

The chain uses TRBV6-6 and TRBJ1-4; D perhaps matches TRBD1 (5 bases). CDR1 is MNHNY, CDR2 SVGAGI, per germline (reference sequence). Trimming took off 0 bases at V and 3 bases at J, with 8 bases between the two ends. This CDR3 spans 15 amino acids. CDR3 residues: CASSYSGAANEKLFF. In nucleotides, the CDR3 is TGTGCCAGCAGTTACTCAGGGGCGGCTAATGAAAAACTGTTTTTT.

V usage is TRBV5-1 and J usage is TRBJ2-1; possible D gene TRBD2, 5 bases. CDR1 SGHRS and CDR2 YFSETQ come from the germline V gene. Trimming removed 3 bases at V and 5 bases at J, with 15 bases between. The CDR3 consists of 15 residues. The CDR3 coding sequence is TGCGCCAGCAGCTGGGGTGGGAGTATGCACAATGAGCAGTTCTTC. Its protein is CASSWGGSMHNEQFF.

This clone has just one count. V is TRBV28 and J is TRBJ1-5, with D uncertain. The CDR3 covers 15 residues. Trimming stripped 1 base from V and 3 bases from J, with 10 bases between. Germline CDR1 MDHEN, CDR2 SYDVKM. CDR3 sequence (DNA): TGTGCCAGCAGTTTATACGGGTGGTCCAATCAGCCCCAGCATTTT. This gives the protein CASSLYGWSNQPQHF.

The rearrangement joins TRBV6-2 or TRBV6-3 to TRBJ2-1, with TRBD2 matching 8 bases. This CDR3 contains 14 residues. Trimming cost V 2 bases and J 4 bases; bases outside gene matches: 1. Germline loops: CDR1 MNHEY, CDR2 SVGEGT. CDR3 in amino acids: CASSYGGGYNEQFF. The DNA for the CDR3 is TGTGCCAGCAGTTACGGCGGGGGGTACAATGAGCAGTTCTTC.

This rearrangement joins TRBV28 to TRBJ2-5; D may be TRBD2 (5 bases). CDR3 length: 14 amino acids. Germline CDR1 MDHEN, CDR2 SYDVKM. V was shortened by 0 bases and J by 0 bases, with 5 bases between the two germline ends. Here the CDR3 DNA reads TGTGCCAGCAGTTTATGGACTAACCAAGAGACCCAGTACTTC. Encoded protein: CASSLWTNQETQYF. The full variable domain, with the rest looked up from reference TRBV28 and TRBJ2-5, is DVKVTQSSRYLVKRTGEKVFLECVQDMDHENMFWYRQDPGLGLRLIYFSYDVKMKEKGDIPEGYSVSREKKERFSLILESASTNQTSMYLCASSLWTNQETQYFGPGTRLLVL.

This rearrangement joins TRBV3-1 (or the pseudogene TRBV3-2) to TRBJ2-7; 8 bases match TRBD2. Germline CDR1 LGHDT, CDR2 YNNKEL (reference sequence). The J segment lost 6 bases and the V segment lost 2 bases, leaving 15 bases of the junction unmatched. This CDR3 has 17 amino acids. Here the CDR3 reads CASSQLGLGAGVREQYF. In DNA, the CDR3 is TGTGCCAGCAGCCAATTGGGGCTGGGAGCGGGAGTCCGCGAGCAGTACTTC.

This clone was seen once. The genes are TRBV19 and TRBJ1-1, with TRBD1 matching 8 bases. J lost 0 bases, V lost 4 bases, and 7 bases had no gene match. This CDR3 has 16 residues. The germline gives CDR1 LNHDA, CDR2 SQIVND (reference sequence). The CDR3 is CASSNTGQGMNTEAFF. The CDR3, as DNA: TGTGCCAGTAGTAACACCGGACAGGGAATGAACACTGAAGCTTTCTTT.

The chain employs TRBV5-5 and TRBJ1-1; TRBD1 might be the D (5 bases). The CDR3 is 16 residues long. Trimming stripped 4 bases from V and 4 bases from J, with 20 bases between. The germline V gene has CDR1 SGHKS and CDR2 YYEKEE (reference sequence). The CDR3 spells CASSPRTGGRATEAFF. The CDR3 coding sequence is TGTGCCAGCAGCCCCCGGACGGGGGGTAGGGCCACTGAAGCTTTCTTT.

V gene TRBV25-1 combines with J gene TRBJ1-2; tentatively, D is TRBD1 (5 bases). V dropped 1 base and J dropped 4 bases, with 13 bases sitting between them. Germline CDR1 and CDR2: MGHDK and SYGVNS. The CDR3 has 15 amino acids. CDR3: CASSEFSTVSYGYTF. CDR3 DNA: TGTGCCAGCAGTGAATTCTCGACAGTCTCCTATGGCTACACCTTC.

CDR3: CASSLGPGGYTF. The CDR3 DNA reads TGTGCCAGCAGTTTAGGGCCCGGGGGCTACACCTTC. This sequence joins TRBV12-3 or TRBV12-4 and TRBJ1-2; D call uncertain. The CDR3 totals 12 residues. With 1 base removed from V and 8 bases from J, the gap between germline ends came to 8 bases.

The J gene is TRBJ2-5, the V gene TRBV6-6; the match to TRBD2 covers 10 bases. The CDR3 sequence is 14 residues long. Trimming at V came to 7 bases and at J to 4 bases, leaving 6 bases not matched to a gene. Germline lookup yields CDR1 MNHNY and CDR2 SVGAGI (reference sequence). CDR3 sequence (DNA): TGTGCCAGCAAGATGACTAGCGGGTTAGAGACCCAGTACTTC. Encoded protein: CASKMTSGLETQYF.

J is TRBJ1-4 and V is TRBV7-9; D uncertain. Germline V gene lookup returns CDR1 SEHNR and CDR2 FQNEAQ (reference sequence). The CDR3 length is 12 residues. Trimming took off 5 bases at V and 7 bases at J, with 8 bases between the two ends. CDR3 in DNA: TGTGCCAGCAGCCCGCGGGTTGAAAAACTGTTTTTT. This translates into CASSPRVEKLFF.

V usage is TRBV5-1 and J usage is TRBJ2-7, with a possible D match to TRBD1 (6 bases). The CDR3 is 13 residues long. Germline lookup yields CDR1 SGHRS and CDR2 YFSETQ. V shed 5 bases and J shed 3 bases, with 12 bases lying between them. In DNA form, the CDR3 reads TGCGCCAGCAGGAACAGGGAGAGCTACGAGCAGTACTTC. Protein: CASRNRESYEQYF.

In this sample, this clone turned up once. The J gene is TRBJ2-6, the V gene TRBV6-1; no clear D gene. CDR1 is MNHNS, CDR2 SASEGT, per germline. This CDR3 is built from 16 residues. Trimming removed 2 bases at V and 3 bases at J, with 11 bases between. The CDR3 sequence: CASSERFRGGANVLTF. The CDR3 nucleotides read TGTGCCAGCAGTGAACGGTTCCGTGGTGGGGCCAACGTCCTGACTTTC.

This CDR3 is CASSLTGVVNLGNEQFF. In DNA form, the CDR3 reads TGTGCCAGCAGTCTGACAGGAGTGGTTAACTTAGGCAATGAGCAGTTCTTC. This chain connects TRBV28 to TRBJ2-1; the D gene is possibly TRBD1 (6 bases). V dropped 5 bases and J dropped 6 bases, with 23 bases sitting between them. The CDR3 length is 17 residues. Germline lookup yields CDR1 MDHEN and CDR2 SYDVKM.

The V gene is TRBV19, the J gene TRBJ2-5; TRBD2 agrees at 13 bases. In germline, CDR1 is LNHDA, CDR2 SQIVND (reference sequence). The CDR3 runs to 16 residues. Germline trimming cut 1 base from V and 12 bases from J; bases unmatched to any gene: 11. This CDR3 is CASSIARAGTSGAKYF. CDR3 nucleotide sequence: TGTGCCAGTAGTATAGCTCGGGCCGGGACTAGCGGGGCAAAGTACTTC.

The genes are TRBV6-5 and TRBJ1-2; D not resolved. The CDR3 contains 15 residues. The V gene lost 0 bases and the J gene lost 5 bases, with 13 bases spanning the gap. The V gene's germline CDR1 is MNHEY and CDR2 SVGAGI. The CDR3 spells CASSYSPPGRYGYTF. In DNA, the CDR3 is TGTGCCAGCAGTTACTCCCCCCCTGGGAGGTATGGCTACACCTTC.

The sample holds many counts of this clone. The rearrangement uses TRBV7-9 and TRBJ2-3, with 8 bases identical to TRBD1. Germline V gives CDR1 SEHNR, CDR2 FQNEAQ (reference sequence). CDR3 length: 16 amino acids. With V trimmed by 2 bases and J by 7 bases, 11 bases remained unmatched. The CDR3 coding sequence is TGTGCCAGCAGCTTACCCGGACAGGGTTTCCGAAATACGCAGTATTTT. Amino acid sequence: CASSLPGQGFRNTQYF.